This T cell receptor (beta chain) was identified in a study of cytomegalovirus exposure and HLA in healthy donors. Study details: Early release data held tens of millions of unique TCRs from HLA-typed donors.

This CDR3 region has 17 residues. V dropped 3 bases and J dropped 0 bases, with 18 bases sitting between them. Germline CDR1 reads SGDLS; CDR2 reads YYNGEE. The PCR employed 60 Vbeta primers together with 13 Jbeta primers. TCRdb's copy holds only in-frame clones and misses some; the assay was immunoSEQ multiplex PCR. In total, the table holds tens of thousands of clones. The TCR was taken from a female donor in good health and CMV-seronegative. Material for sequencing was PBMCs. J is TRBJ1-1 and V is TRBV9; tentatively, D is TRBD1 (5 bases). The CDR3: CASSGGDRFTMNTEAFF. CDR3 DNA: TGTGCCAGCAGCGGGGGCGACAGATTTACCATGAACACTGAAGCTTTCTTT.